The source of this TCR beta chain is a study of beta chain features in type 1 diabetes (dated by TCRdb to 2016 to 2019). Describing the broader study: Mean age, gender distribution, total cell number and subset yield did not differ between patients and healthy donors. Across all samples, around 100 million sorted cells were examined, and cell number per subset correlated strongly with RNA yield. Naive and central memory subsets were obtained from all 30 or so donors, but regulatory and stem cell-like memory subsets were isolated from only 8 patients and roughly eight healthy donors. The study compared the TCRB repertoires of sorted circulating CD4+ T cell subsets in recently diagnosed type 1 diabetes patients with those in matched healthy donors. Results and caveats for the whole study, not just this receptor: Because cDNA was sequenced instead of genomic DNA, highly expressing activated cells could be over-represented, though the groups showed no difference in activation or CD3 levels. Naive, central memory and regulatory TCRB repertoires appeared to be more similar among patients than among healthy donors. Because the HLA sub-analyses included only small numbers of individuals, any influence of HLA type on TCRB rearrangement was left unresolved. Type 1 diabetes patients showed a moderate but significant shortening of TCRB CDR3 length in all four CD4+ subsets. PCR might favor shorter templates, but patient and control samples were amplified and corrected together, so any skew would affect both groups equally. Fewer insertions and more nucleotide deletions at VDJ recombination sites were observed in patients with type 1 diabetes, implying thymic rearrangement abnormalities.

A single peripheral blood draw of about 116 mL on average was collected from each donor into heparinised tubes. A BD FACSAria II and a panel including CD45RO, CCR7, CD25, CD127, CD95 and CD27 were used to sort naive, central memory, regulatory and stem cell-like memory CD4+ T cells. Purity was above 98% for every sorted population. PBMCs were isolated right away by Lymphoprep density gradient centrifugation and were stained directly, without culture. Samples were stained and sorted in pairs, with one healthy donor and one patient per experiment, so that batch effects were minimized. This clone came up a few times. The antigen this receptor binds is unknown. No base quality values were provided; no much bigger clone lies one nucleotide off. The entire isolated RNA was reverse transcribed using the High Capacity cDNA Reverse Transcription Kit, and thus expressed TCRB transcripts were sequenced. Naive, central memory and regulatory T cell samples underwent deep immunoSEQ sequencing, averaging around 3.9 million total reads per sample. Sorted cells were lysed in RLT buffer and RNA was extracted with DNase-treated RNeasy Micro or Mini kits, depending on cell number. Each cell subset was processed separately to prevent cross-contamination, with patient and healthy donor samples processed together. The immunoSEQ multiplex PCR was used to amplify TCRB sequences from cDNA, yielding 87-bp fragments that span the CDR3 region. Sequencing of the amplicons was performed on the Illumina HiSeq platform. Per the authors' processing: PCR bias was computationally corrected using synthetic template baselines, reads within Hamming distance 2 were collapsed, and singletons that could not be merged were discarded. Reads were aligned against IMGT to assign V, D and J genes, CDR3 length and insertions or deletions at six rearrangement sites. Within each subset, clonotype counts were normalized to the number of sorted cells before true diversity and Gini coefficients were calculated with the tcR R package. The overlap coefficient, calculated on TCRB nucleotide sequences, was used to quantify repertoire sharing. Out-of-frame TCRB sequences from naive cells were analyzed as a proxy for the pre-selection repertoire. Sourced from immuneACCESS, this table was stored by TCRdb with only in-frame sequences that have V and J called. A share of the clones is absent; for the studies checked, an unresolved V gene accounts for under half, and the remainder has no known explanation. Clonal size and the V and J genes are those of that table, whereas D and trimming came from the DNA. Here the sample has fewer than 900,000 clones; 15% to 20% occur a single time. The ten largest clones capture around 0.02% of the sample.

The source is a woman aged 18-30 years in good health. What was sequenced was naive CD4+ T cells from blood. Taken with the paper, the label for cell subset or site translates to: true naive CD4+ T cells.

The DNA sequence reads TGTGCCAGCAGCTCCTTAGGGGGAAACTATGGCTACACCTTC. It translates as CASSSLGGNYGYTF. The rearranged chain carries TRBV7-9 and TRBJ1-2; 6 matching bases give a weak D call of TRBD1. The germline ends are 11 bases apart after V is trimmed by 4 bases and J by 2 bases. There are 14 amino acids in the CDR3, from cysteine to phenylalanine inclusive. Only the CDR3 DNA stays, 42 bases, in frame from base 1. CDR1 and CDR2 (SEHNR, FQNEAQ) derive from the germline V gene (reference sequence). The CDR3 plus the reference TRBV7-9 and TRBJ1-2 genes for the other parts give the full variable domain: DTGVSQNPRHKITKRGQNVTFRCDPISEHNRLYWYRQTLGQGPEFLTYFQNEAQLEKSRLLSDRFSAERPKGSFSTLEIQRTEQGDSAMYLCASSSLGGNYGYTFGSGTRLTVV.